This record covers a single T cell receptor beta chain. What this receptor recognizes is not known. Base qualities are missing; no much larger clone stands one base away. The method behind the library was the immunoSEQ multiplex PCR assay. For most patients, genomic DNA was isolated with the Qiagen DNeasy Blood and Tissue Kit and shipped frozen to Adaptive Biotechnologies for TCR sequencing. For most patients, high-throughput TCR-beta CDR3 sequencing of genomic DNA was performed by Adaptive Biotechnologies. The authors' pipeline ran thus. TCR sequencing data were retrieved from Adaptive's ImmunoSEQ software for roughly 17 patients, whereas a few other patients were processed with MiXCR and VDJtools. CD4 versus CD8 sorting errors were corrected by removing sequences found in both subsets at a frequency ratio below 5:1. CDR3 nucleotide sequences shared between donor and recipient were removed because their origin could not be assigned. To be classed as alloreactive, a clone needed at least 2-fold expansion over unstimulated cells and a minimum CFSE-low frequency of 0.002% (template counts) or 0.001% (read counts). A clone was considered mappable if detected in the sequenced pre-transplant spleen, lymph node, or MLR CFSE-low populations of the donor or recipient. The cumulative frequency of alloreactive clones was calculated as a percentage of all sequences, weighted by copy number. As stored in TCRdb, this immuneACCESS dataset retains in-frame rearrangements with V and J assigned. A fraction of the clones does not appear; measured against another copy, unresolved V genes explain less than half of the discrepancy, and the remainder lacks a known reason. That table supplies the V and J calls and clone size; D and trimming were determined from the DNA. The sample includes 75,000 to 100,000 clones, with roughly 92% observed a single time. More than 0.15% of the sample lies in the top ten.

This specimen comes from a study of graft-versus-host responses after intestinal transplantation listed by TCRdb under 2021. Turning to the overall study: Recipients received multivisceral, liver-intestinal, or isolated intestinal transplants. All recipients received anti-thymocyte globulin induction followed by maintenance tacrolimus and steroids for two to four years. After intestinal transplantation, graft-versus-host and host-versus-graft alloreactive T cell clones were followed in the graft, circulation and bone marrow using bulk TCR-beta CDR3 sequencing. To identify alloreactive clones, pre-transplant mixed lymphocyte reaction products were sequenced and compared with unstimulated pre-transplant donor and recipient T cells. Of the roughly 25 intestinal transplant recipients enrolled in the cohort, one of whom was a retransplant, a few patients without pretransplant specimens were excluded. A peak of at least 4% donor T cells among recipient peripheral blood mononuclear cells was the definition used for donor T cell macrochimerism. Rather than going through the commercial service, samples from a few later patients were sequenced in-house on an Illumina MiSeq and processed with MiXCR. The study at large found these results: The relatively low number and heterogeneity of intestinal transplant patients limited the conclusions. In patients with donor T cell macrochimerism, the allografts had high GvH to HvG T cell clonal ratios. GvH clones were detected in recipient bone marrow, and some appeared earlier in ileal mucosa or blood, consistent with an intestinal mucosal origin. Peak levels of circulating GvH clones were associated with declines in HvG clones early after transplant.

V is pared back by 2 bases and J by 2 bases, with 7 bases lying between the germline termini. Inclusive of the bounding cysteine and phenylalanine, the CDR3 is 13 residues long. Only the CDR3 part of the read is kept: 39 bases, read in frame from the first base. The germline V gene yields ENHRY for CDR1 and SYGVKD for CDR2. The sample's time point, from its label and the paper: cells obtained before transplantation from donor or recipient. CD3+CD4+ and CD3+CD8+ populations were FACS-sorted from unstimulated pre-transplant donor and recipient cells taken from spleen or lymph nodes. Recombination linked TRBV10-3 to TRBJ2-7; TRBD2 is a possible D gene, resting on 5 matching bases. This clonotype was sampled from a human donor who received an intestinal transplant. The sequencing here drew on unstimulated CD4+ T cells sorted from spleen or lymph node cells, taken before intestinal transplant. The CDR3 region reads CAISEGSPYEQYF. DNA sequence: TGTGCCATCAGTGAGGGGAGCCCCTACGAGCAGTACTTC.